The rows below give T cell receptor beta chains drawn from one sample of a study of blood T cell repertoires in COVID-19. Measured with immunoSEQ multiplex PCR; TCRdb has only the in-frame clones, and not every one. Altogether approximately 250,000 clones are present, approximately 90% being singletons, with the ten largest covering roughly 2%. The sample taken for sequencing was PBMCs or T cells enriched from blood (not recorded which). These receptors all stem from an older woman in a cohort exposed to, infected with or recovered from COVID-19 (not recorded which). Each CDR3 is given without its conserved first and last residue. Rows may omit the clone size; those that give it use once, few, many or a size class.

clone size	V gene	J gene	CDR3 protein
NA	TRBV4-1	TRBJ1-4	ASGLVTNEKLF
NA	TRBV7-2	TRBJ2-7	ASSRTRWYEQY
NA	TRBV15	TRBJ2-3	ATSRVSQGPDTQY
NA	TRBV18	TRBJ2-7	ASSPGGIPYEQY
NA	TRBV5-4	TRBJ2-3	ASSLGGLARTDTQY
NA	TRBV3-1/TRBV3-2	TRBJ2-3	ASGERPSTDTQY
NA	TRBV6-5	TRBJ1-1	ASTTGALNTEAF
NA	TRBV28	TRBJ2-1	ASRPTSGRLYNEQF
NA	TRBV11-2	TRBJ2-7	ASTPGQGLGVQY
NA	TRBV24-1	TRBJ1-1	ATRSDREAEAF
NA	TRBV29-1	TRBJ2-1	SVDIGRTKYNEQF
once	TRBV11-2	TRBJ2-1	ASRSILAGSYNEQF
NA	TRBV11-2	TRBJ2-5	ASRGGAVGVSRETQY
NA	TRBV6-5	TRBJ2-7	ASGGRTGSYEQY
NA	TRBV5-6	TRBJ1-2	ASSLDRGHGYT
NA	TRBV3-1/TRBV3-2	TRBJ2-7	ASSQVPSGRNYEQY
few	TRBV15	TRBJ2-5	ATSLGSPLQETQY
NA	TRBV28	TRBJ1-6	ASRVQGQRNSPLH
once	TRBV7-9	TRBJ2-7	ASSSPAGGAYEQY
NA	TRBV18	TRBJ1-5	ASSPTDDQPQH
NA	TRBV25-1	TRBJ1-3	ASSEFPPQGSSGNTIY
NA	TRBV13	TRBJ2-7	ASSLHAGYEQY
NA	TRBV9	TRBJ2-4	ASSVGTGYDIQY
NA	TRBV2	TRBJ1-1	ASMRDGRENTEAF
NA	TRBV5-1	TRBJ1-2	ASSLVAQGYGYT
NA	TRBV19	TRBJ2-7	ATSRTGREREQY
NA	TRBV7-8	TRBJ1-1	ASSLRYTEAF
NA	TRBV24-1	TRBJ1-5	ATSPEGAGGNQPQH
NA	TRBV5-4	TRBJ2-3	ASSQGNRASTDTQY
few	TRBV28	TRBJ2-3	ASSSTTGRLTDTQY
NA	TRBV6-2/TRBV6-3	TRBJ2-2	ASSSTGANTGELF
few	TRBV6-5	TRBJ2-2	ASRAGTATGELF